This entry describes one T cell receptor beta chain. Its antigen is unidentified. The entry originates in a study of vaccination and CD4 T cells after COVID-19. The treatment was: roughly 10-day PBMC culture with coronavirus spike peptide pools or control peptides (ViraFEST assay). Sequencing of DNA taken from cultured CD4+ T cells relied on the Oncomine TCR Beta short-read assay. Using its own MiXCR run on the PCR reads, TCRdb lists one record per CDR3 protein. The sample has about 13,000 distinct CDR3 sequences; about 40% are singletons. Germline-derived CDR1 and CDR2 are SGHTA and FQGNSA. There are 15 residues in the CDR3. Trimming took 3 bases from V and 2 from J; bases not matched to a gene: 2.

This clonotype was obtained from a human donor who had recovered from COVID-19. The rearrangement uses TRBV7-2 and TRBJ2-1, with 9 bases lining up with TRBD2. The sample comprised CD4+ T cells from blood, cultured in vitro. As DNA, the CDR3 is TGTGCCAGCAGCTTGGGACTAGCAGCCTACAATGAGCAGTTCTTC. Protein: CASSLGLAAYNEQFF.